The text below deals with one T cell receptor beta chain. Germline assignment: CDR1 KGHSH and CDR2 LQKENI. The CDR3 is 13 amino acids. Trimming shortened V by 6 bases and J by 5 bases, and 14 bases separated the two germline ends. Clones were read by immunoSEQ multiplex PCR, and TCRdb kept only the in-frame ones, dropping some. Seen here are 75,000 to 95,000 clones, approximately 88% observed once, and the top ten hold 5.8%. These data belong to a study of blood T cell repertoires in COVID-19. Background on the study: Sites in the United States, Italy and Spain provided acute and convalescent COVID-19 samples. From T cells, B-cell-depleted T cells, or PBMCs came the material, which was cDNA or gDNA.

The J gene is TRBJ2-7, the V gene TRBV18; perhaps TRBD1 as D (6 bases). The sequence was collected from a man aged 50 to 59 with active COVID-19. Sequenced input: peripheral blood. The CDR3 sequence is CASSRNRVDEQYF. The CDR3 DNA reads TGTGCCAGCTCCAGGAACAGGGTCGACGAGCAGTACTTC.